A selection of T cell receptor beta chains follows, all from one sample in a study of human thymus T cells. Produced via immunoSEQ multiplex PCR; TCRdb's table is partial and in-frame only. The sample yields roughly 130,000 clones, about 94% seen once. The sequencing sample was made of thymus tissue. These TCRs come from a boy under two years old with a congenital heart defect but otherwise immunologically healthy. The CDR3 runs from the conserved cysteine through the conserved F or W. Each record gives: D gene, J gene, V gene, CDR3 protein, CDR3 DNA. The D gene is left open where the match is weak.

TRBD1,TRBJ2-1,TRBV5-5,CASSLGDRAAEQFF,TGTGCCAGCAGCTTGGGGGACAGGGCTGCTGAGCAGTTCTTC
-,TRBJ1-2,TRBV28,CASSLRPGGYTF,TGTGCCAGCAGTTTAAGGCCGGGTGGCTACACCTTC
-,TRBJ1-5,TRBV28,CASSPKGPDSNQPQHF,TGTGCCAGCAGTCCTAAGGGCCCGGATAGCAATCAGCCCCAGCATTTT
-,TRBJ1-1,TRBV4-1,CASSQDRGTRWKNTEAFF,TGCGCCAGCAGCCAAGATCGGGGTACCCGCTGGAAGAACACTGAAGCTTTCTTT
TRBD2,TRBJ2-1,TRBV7-8,CASSLRTSGGAVSYNEQFF,TGTGCCAGCAGCTTACGGACTAGCGGGGGGGCTGTCTCCTACAATGAGCAGTTCTTC
-,TRBJ2-7,TRBV2,CASSDFRVAALHEQYF,TGTGCCAGCAGTGACTTTCGGGTAGCGGCTCTCCACGAGCAGTACTTC
TRBD1,TRBJ1-2,TRBV29-1,CSVEGGGRSGYTF,TGCAGCGTTGAAGGAGGGGGCCGCTCCGGCTACACCTTC
TRBD1,TRBJ2-5,TRBV7-2,CASSYPTGSKRRGTQYF,TGTGCCAGCAGCTACCCGACAGGGTCGAAGAGAAGGGGGACCCAGTACTTC
-,TRBJ1-1,TRBV2,CASSEIGQANTEAFF,TGTGCCAGCAGTGAGATTGGCCAGGCTAACACTGAAGCTTTCTTT
-,TRBJ1-1,TRBV11-2,CASSLDEGYSGGTEAFF,TGTGCCAGCAGCTTAGATGAGGGATATTCGGGAGGGACTGAAGCTTTCTTT
-,TRBJ1-2,TRBV28,CASHFQGGYGYTF,TGTGCCAGCCATTTCCAGGGAGGCTATGGCTACACCTTC
-,TRBJ2-1,TRBV7-9,CASSSPGGCNEQFF,TGTGCCAGCAGCTCCCCTGGGGGTTGCAATGAGCAGTTCTTC
TRBD1,TRBJ1-4,TRBV14,CASSPRTGGEKLFF,TGTGCCAGCAGCCCTCGGACAGGGGGTGAAAAACTGTTTTTT
-,TRBJ1-2,TRBV28,CASRPPTTANYGYTF,TGTGCCAGCAGGCCTCCGACAACCGCTAACTATGGCTACACCTTC
-,TRBJ1-2,TRBV30,CAWSKGPNYGYTF,TGTGCCTGGAGTAAAGGGCCTAACTATGGCTACACCTTC
-,TRBJ1-4,TRBV4-3,CASSQVIVGRGNEKLFF,TGCGCCAGCAGCCAAGTGATCGTAGGACGTGGGAATGAAAAACTGTTTTTT